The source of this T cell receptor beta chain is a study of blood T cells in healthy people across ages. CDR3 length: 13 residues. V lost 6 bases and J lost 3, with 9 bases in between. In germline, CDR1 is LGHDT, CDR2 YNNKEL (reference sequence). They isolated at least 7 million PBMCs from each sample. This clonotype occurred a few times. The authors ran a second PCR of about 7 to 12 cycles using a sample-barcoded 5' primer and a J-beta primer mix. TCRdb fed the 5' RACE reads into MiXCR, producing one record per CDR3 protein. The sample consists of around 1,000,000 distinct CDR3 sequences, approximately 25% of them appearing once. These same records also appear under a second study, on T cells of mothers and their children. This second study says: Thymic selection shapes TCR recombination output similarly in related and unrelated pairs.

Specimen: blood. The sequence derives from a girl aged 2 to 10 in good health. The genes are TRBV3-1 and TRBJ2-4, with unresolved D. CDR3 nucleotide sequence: TGTGCCAGCAGTCCCGAAGGCAAAAACATTCAGTACTTC. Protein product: CASSPEGKNIQYF.